These T cell receptor beta chains were read from a single sample in a study of blood T cell repertoires in COVID-19. Method: immunoSEQ multiplex PCR; TCRdb's copy keeps in-frame clones and lacks some. The sample includes approximately 200,000 clones, under 80% of them seen just once. The sample comprised peripheral blood. All receptors derive from a woman aged 45-65 years with acute or convalescent COVID-19. The CDR3 runs from the conserved cysteine through the conserved F or W. The D gene is left open where the match is weak. Some rows mark clone size as missing; the rest say once, few, many or name a class of expanded clone.

CDR3 DNA: TGTGCCAGCAGCCAAGACAGGATGTCTATCACCTACAATGAGCAGTTCTTC
CDR3 protein: CASSQDRMSITYNEQFF
clone size: -
V gene: TRBV7-2
CDR3 length: 17
D gene: -
J gene: TRBJ2-1

CDR3 DNA: TGTGCCAGCAGCCCGGTGAGGGTCCCTAACTATGGCTACACCTTC
CDR3 protein: CASSPVRVPNYGYTF
clone size: -
V gene: TRBV9
CDR3 length: 15
D gene: -
J gene: TRBJ1-2

CDR3 DNA: TGTGCCAGCAGGGGACAGGTCAACCAGCCCCAGCATTTT
CDR3 protein: CASRGQVNQPQHF
clone size: -
V gene: TRBV12-3/TRBV12-4
CDR3 length: 13
D gene: TRBD1
J gene: TRBJ1-5

CDR3 DNA: TGTGCCAGCAGCTGGGACAGGGTCTATGGCTACACCTTC
CDR3 protein: CASSWDRVYGYTF
clone size: once
V gene: TRBV7-2
CDR3 length: 13
D gene: TRBD1
J gene: TRBJ1-2

CDR3 DNA: TGTGCTAGCAGCTCTACAGGGGCAGGGGTCAATGAGCAGTTCTTC
CDR3 protein: CASSSTGAGVNEQFF
clone size: -
V gene: TRBV7-7
CDR3 length: 15
D gene: TRBD1
J gene: TRBJ2-1

CDR3 DNA: TGTGCCAGTAGTATTCTAGCGGGAAGAGGCGGCGGGGAGCTGTTTTTT
CDR3 protein: CASSILAGRGGGELFF
clone size: -
V gene: TRBV19
CDR3 length: 16
D gene: TRBD2
J gene: TRBJ2-2

CDR3 DNA: TGTGCCAGCAGAATTGGGTACAGCTCCTACGAGCAGTACTTC
CDR3 protein: CASRIGYSSYEQYF
clone size: -
V gene: TRBV11-2
CDR3 length: 14
D gene: -
J gene: TRBJ2-7

CDR3 DNA: TGTGCCAGCAGCCAATCCCGAGTCCGACAGCCCCAGCATTTT
CDR3 protein: CASSQSRVRQPQHF
clone size: -
V gene: TRBV3-1/TRBV3-2
CDR3 length: 14
D gene: -
J gene: TRBJ1-5

CDR3 DNA: TGTGCCACTTCGTCCCGGGGTAGCGGGAGAGGTGGAGATACGCAGTATTTT
CDR3 protein: CATSSRGSGRGGDTQYF
clone size: -
V gene: TRBV24-1
CDR3 length: 17
D gene: TRBD2
J gene: TRBJ2-3

CDR3 DNA: TGTGCCACCAGCACCCTGAAGAGCGCCTGGAACACTGAAGCTTTCTTT
CDR3 protein: CATSTLKSAWNTEAFF
clone size: -
V gene: TRBV15
CDR3 length: 16
D gene: -
J gene: TRBJ1-1

CDR3 DNA: TGTGCCAGCAGCTTAGGACAGGGGGCTGTTTCAAGAGATACGCAGTATTTT
CDR3 protein: CASSLGQGAVSRDTQYF
clone size: -
V gene: TRBV11-3
CDR3 length: 17
D gene: TRBD1
J gene: TRBJ2-3

CDR3 DNA: TGTGCCAGTAGTCCCCTGGGGGGATCGGGCAATCAGCCCCAGCATTTT
CDR3 protein: CASSPLGGSGNQPQHF
clone size: -
V gene: TRBV19
CDR3 length: 16
D gene: -
J gene: TRBJ1-5

CDR3 DNA: TGTGCCAGCTCACCGACAGCGAATTCACCCCTCCACTTT
CDR3 protein: CASSPTANSPLHF
clone size: -
V gene: TRBV18
CDR3 length: 13
D gene: -
J gene: TRBJ1-6

CDR3 DNA: TGTGCCAGCAGCGTAGGTTCGCAGGGTAAGTCCTATAATTCACCCCTCCACTTT
CDR3 protein: CASSVGSQGKSYNSPLHF
clone size: -
V gene: TRBV9
CDR3 length: 18
D gene: -
J gene: TRBJ1-6

CDR3 DNA: TGTGCCACCAGTGATTTTCCGTATTACAATGAGCAGTTCTTC
CDR3 protein: CATSDFPYYNEQFF
clone size: -
V gene: TRBV24-1
CDR3 length: 14
D gene: -
J gene: TRBJ2-1

CDR3 DNA: TGTGCCAGCAGCCTTAACCGGGACAGCTATGGCTACACCTTC
CDR3 protein: CASSLNRDSYGYTF
clone size: -
V gene: TRBV27
CDR3 length: 14
D gene: TRBD1
J gene: TRBJ1-2